The next 5 T cell receptor beta chains were all read from a single sample in a study of CD8 T cells in ankylosing spondylitis (dated by TCRdb to about 2017). These receptors have no identified antigens. General conclusions and limits of the study: A TCR beta motif of about 8 highly homologous amino acid variants appeared characteristic of blood from ankylosing spondylitis patients.

Libraries came from 5' RACE. These reads were obtained on an Illumina HiSeq 2500. TCRdb trimmed public reads at Q25 via fastp, called clones via MiXCR and kept in-frame beta chains. A single entry per CDR3 protein holds the most common genes and DNA from its merged rows. The sample records 220,000 or so distinct CDR3 sequences, around 19% of which are singletons. Approximately 40% of the sample is held by the ten biggest clonotypes. The sequenced sample consisted of blood, either unsorted or a sorted T cell fraction (not recorded which). These receptors came from a male donor with ankylosing spondylitis.

The V call is TRBV3-1, the J call TRBJ2-3; 12 bases match TRBD2. Trimming removed 2 bases from V and 6 bases from J; junction bases left unmatched: 18. CDR1 and CDR2 (germline): LGHDT, YNNKEL (reference sequence). This CDR3 has 20 amino acids. The CDR3 DNA sequence: TGTGCCAGCAGCCAAAAGGGGGATCTCCGGTCTAGCGGGAGGGCCGATACGCAGTATTTT. It codes for CASSQKGDLRSSGRADTQYF.

The chain uses TRBV27 and TRBJ2-7, with D tentatively TRBD2 (6 bases). V was clipped by 8 bases and J by 2 bases, with 10 bases between them. The germline V gene has CDR1 MNHEY and CDR2 SMNVEV (reference sequence). The CDR3 is 12 residues long. The CDR3 DNA follows: TGTGCCAGCGGGGGGACGGCCTACGAGCAGTACTTC. Its translation is CASGGTAYEQYF.

This clonotype came up a few times. J is TRBJ2-3 and V is TRBV9, with 7 bases fitting TRBD2. Trimming took 1 base from V and 2 from J; bases not matched to a gene: 7. The CDR3 spans 16 residues. In germline, CDR1 is SGDLS, CDR2 YYNGEE. CDR3: CASSVLAARDTDTQYF. The CDR3 coding sequence is TGTGCCAGCAGCGTACTAGCGGCCCGAGACACAGATACGCAGTATTTT. Looking up the rest from reference TRBV9 and TRBJ2-3 gives the full variable domain: DSGVTQTPKHLITATGQRVTLRCSPRSGDLSVYWYQQSLDQGLQFLIQYYNGEERAKGNILERFSAQQFPDLHSELNLSSLELGDSALYFCASSVLAARDTDTQYFGPGTRLTVL.

This clonotype has a handful of counts. The CDR3 region is CAWTAGSTEAFF. DNA for the CDR3: TGTGCCTGGACGGCGGGGTCCACTGAAGCTTTCTTT. The chain links TRBV30 to TRBJ1-1; no clear D gene. Germline CDR1 is GTSNPN and CDR2 is SVGIG (reference sequence). The CDR3 consists of 12 residues. V was pared by 4 bases and J by 4 bases, with 10 bases between.

This clonotype came up many times. V is TRBV12-3 or TRBV12-4 and J is TRBJ2-1; perhaps TRBD2 as D (6 bases). V lost 5 bases and J 4 bases, leaving 18 bases between the germline ends. This CDR3 comprises 16 residues. The CDR3 bases are TGTGCCAGCAGTATGACGGGAGAGGGTGGGTACAATGAGCAGTTCTTC. Its translation: CASSMTGEGGYNEQFF.